This passage covers 24 T cell receptor beta chains from one sample sequenced in a study of T cell responses to AZD1222 COVID-19 vaccine. Only in-frame clones appear in the TCRdb table, and some are missing; sequencing was by immunoSEQ multiplex PCR. Here the sample spans fewer than 120,000 clones, around 93% being singletons. Material: peripheral blood, obtained on day 0 of AZD1222 vaccination. These TCRs come from an adult in good health.

The V gene is TRBV6-2 or TRBV6-3, the J gene TRBJ2-3; D is possibly TRBD2 (6 bases). The V end lost 5 bases, the J end lost 6 bases, and 18 bases lay between the germline ends. The CDR3 extends over 15 amino acids. Germline-derived CDR1 and CDR2 are MNHEY and SVGEGT. The CDR3, as DNA: TGTGCCAGCAGTCAGATGACTAGGCCGGGGGATACGCAGTATTTT. The encoded protein is CASSQMTRPGDTQYF.

This chain joins TRBV28 and TRBJ2-7, with TRBD1 matching 7 bases. The germline V gene encodes CDR1 MDHEN and CDR2 SYDVKM. This CDR3 spans 15 amino acids. V shed 8 bases and J 3 bases; nucleotides not matched to a gene: 13. Written as DNA, the CDR3 is TGTGCCAGCGGCCTCCCGACGACAGGGCTCTACGAGCAGTACTTC. It codes for CASGLPTTGLYEQYF. Filled out from reference TRBV28 and TRBJ2-7, the complete variable domain reads DVKVTQSSRYLVKRTGEKVFLECVQDMDHENMFWYRQDPGLGLRLIYFSYDVKMKEKGDIPEGYSVSREKKERFSLILESASTNQTSMYLCASGLPTTGLYEQYFGPGTRLTVT.

In DNA, the CDR3 is TGTGCCAGCAGCTTTCTTGGAACGGGGGAGCAGTACTTC. Protein: CASSFLGTGEQYF. This chain uses TRBV5-6 with TRBJ2-7; the D gene is possibly TRBD2 (5 bases). This CDR3 region has 13 residues. Per germline, CDR1 SGHDT and CDR2 YYEEEE. Trimming cost V 2 bases and J 7 bases, with 13 bases left between them.

The V call is TRBV14, the J call TRBJ1-6; the D is unclear. From germline, CDR1 is SGHDN and CDR2 FVKESK. Trimming stripped 1 base from V and 0 bases from J, with 4 bases between. The CDR3 has 15 amino acids. Here the CDR3 reads CASSQGSSYNSPLHF. CDR3 bases: TGTGCCAGCAGCCAAGGCAGCTCCTATAATTCACCCCTCCACTTT.

V gene TRBV30 combines with J gene TRBJ1-2, with D unclear. This CDR3 is 12 amino acids long. Germline loops: CDR1 GTSNPN, CDR2 SVGIG (reference sequence). V was trimmed by 0 bases and J by 5 bases, leaving 7 bases between them. The DNA for the CDR3 is TGTGCCTGGAGTGTCGACCTATATGGCTACACCTTC. It translates to CAWSVDLYGYTF.

The V gene is TRBV4-1, the J gene TRBJ2-2; D is unresolved. CDR3 length equals 15 residues. With 1 base removed from V and 6 bases from J, the gap between germline ends came to 12 bases. Germline CDR1 MGHRA, CDR2 YSYEKL. CDR3 protein: CASSQVASLAGELFF. CDR3 in DNA: TGCGCCAGCAGCCAAGTAGCTTCTTTGGCCGGGGAGCTGTTTTTT.

A note on this clone: This CDR3 is also generated by other DNA sequences in the sample. The rearrangement uses TRBV10-3 and TRBJ2-7; 9 bases line up with TRBD1. Looked up from germline, CDR1 is ENHRY and CDR2 is SYGVKD. The ends lost 9 bases at V and 5 bases at J; junction bases unmatched: 8. This CDR3 contains 13 residues. CDR3 sequence (DNA): TGTGCCATTAGCCCCGGACAGGGGAACGAGCAGTACTTC. It specifies CAISPGQGNEQYF.

The chain recombines TRBV7-3 with TRBJ2-1; D could derive from TRBD1 or TRBD2 (5 bases each). Germline V gene sequence: CDR1 SGHTA, CDR2 FQGTGA. CDR3 length: 16 residues. V dropped 6 bases and J dropped 4 bases, with 19 bases sitting between them. DNA for the CDR3: TGTGCCAGCAGTTTATCTTTGGGGACGGGATACAATGAGCAGTTCTTC. Protein sequence: CASSLSLGTGYNEQFF.

V usage is TRBV29-1 and J usage is TRBJ2-7; weak D call: TRBD1 (5 bases). The CDR3 runs to 13 residues. Trimming cost V 4 bases and J 4 bases, with 14 bases left between them. CDR1 and CDR2 from the germline V gene are SQVTM and ANQGSEA. The CDR3 sequence is CSVGPIQGYEQYF. For the CDR3, the DNA is TGCAGCGTTGGCCCCATCCAGGGTTACGAGCAGTACTTC.

CDR3 bases: TGTGCCAGCCGAAAACAGGGGAATCAGCCCCAGCATTTT. Its protein is CASRKQGNQPQHF. V usage is TRBV28 and J usage is TRBJ1-5, with 7 bases aligning to TRBD1. With V trimmed by 8 bases and J by 4 bases, 5 bases remained unmatched. The germline gives CDR1 MDHEN, CDR2 SYDVKM. The CDR3 is 13 residues long.

V is TRBV5-1 and J is TRBJ2-5; 8 bases map to TRBD1. The CDR3 spans 16 residues. V trimming: 0 bases; J trimming: 5 bases; junction bases outside the gene matches: 9. The V gene's germline CDR1 is SGHRS and CDR2 YFSETQ. In nucleotides, the CDR3 is TGCGCCAGCAGCTTGGAAGGGGCAGGGGGCTTTGAGACCCAGTACTTC. Translated: CASSLEGAGGFETQYF.

The chain has TRBV19 and TRBJ1-1; D gene ambiguous. Germline CDR1 LNHDA, CDR2 SQIVND (reference sequence). V gave up 7 bases and J gave up 2 bases, with 14 bases separating them. The CDR3 consists of 14 residues. For the CDR3, the DNA is TGTGCCAGTATCTCGCGGGCGGACAACACTGAAGCTTTCTTT. Protein: CASISRADNTEAFF.

The V and J genes are TRBV6-5 and TRBJ1-5, with 7 bases aligning to TRBD1. Per the germline V gene, CDR1 is MNHEY and CDR2 is SVGAGI. This CDR3 is 14 amino acids long. The V gene end was trimmed by 7 bases and the J gene end by 3 bases; junction bases not matched to a gene: 6. The CDR3 loop reads CASTRDSDNQPQHF. DNA of the CDR3: TGTGCCAGCACCCGGGACAGCGACAATCAGCCCCAGCATTTT.

The V and J genes are TRBV19 and TRBJ1-2; no reliable D call. The CDR3 loop spans 13 amino acids. Germline V lookup: CDR1 LNHDA, CDR2 SQIVND (reference sequence). V lost 2 bases to trimming and J lost 2 bases, with 6 bases between them. CDR3 in DNA: TGTGCCAGTAGTATAAGTCTGAACTATGGCTACACCTTC. This gives the protein CASSISLNYGYTF.

The chain has TRBV11-1 and TRBJ2-7; D possibly corresponds to TRBD1 (6 bases). The CDR3 sequence is 16 residues long. V was shortened by 5 bases and J by 0 bases, with 17 bases between the two germline ends. Germline CDR1 SGHAT, CDR2 FQDESV (reference sequence). The DNA for the CDR3 is TGTGCCAGCAGCGCCTCAGGGGTCTGGGGCTCCTACGAGCAGTACTTC. Translation gives CASSASGVWGSYEQYF.

V usage is TRBV30 and J usage is TRBJ2-2, with D maybe TRBD2 (5 bases). The V gene's germline CDR1 is GTSNPN and CDR2 SVGIG (reference sequence). This CDR3 region has 18 residues. V lost 0 bases to trimming and J lost 0 bases, with 17 bases between them. CDR3 coding DNA: TGTGCCTGGAGTGTACGGGGAAGAGACCCCACGAACACCGGGGAGCTGTTTTTT. Encoded protein: CAWSVRGRDPTNTGELFF.

This clone was detected a few times. V usage is TRBV5-1 and J usage is TRBJ1-2; D is undetermined. This CDR3 has 14 residues. The germline gives CDR1 SGHRS, CDR2 YFSETQ. Trimming cost V 4 bases and J 4 bases, with 14 bases left between them. The CDR3 sequence is CASSNLLGGYGYTF. Here the CDR3 DNA reads TGCGCCAGCAGCAACCTATTAGGAGGCTATGGCTACACCTTC.

This chain uses TRBV24-1 with TRBJ1-1; D is undetermined. V lost 4 bases, J lost 1 base, and 12 bases lay in between. The CDR3 is 15 residues long. Looked up from germline, CDR1 is KGHDR and CDR2 is SFDVKD. This chain's CDR3 is CATSDPQRPNTEAFF. The CDR3 nucleotides read TGTGCCACCAGTGACCCACAGCGGCCGAACACTGAAGCTTTCTTT.

This rearrangement joins TRBV19 to TRBJ2-7, with TRBD1 identical over 8 bases. The germline CDR1 and CDR2 sequences are LNHDA and SQIVND (reference sequence). The V segment lost 3 bases and the J segment 3 bases; nucleotides outside the gene matches: 4. The length of the CDR3 is 14 residues. CDR3 in amino acids: CASSIVQGDYEQYF. For the CDR3, the DNA is TGTGCCAGTAGTATTGTACAGGGGGACTACGAGCAGTACTTC.

The chain has TRBV29-1 and TRBJ2-7; weak D call: TRBD1 (6 bases). The CDR3 loop spans 13 amino acids. CDR1 is SQVTM and CDR2 is ANQGSEA in the germline V gene. Between the trimmed V and J ends, which lost 7 bases and 6 bases, there was a span of 19 bases. This chain's CDR3 is CSGGVGHNAEQYF. Here the CDR3 DNA reads TGCAGCGGTGGGGTGGGACACAATGCCGAGCAGTACTTC.

The chain combines TRBV7-6 with TRBJ1-4, with D tentatively TRBD1 (5 bases). Germline-derived CDR1 and CDR2 are SGHVS and FNYEAQ. The CDR3 loop spans 15 amino acids. Trimming cost V 5 bases and J 7 bases, with 17 bases left between them. DNA of the CDR3: TGTGCCAGCAGCCCCCGCTGGGGCAAGGCTGAAAAACTGTTTTTT. As protein: CASSPRWGKAEKLFF.

The chain recombines TRBV6-5 with TRBJ2-3, with a weak D call TRBD2 (7 bases). The germline CDR1 and CDR2 sequences are MNHEY and SVGAGI. V shed 7 bases and J shed 5 bases, with 13 bases lying between them. The CDR3 sequence is 13 residues long. The CDR3 region is CASNRGAKDTQYF. CDR3 DNA sequence: TGTGCCAGCAATCGGGGGGCCAAAGATACGCAGTATTTT.

V gene TRBV10-3 combines with J gene TRBJ1-2; 7 bases are a match to TRBD1. Looked up from germline, CDR1 is ENHRY and CDR2 is SYGVKD. V shed 4 bases and J 4 bases; nucleotides not matched to a gene: 15. The CDR3 sequence is 17 residues long. The CDR3 protein is CAISGEDRRGGTYGYTF. Written as DNA, the CDR3 is TGTGCCATCAGTGGGGAGGACAGGCGTGGGGGAACCTATGGCTACACCTTC.

The chain employs TRBV7-9 and TRBJ2-5, with no clear D. This CDR3 has 14 residues. Germline V gene sequence: CDR1 SEHNR, CDR2 FQNEAQ (reference sequence). The ends were cut back, 1 base at V and 3 bases at J, with 9 bases in the middle. The CDR3 region has the DNA TGTGCCAGCAGCTTAGTCGGTAGGGAAGAGACCCAGTACTTC. Protein sequence: CASSLVGREETQYF.